This paragraph covers one T cell receptor beta chain sequence. These data belong to a study of identical twins. This CDR3 has 15 amino acids. V shed 4 bases and J shed 0 bases, with 10 bases lying between them. Per the germline V gene, CDR1 is MNHEY and CDR2 is SMNVEV (reference sequence). With template switching, a universal primer site was added, and the cDNA carried unique molecular identifiers. Via MiXCR, TCRdb re-called the 5' RACE reads, giving one row per CDR3 protein. The sample holds more than 1.5 million distinct CDR3 sequences, roughly 35% seen once. The sample taken for sequencing was cord blood. V and J are TRBV27 and TRBJ2-1; D is unresolved. This TCR came from a newborn girl in good health. Here the CDR3 reads CASSWKGSSYNEQFF. The DNA for the CDR3 is TGTGCCAGCAGTTGGAAAGGCAGCTCCTACAATGAGCAGTTCTTC.